Below are 18 T cell receptor beta chains sequenced from a single sample in a study of OX40 agonist ivuxolimab in advanced cancers. The data were produced by immunoSEQ multiplex PCR, yet TCRdb's version contains in-frame clones alone and is incomplete. Counted here are more than 55,000 clones, more than 65% occurring once; the ten biggest clones make up 5%. The input for sequencing was CD4+ or CD8+ T cells sorted from blood, taken in a trial of the OX40 agonist ivuxolimab. These receptors were taken from an adult with an advanced solid tumor such as melanoma, head and neck, liver or kidney cancer.

The DNA of the CDR3 is TGCGCCAGCAGCCCTAAGGTTGGGAGTCAGCCCCAGCATTTT. As protein: CASSPKVGSQPQHF. The chain carries TRBV4-1 and TRBJ1-5; D is undetermined. The CDR3 consists of 14 residues. The germline V gene has CDR1 MGHRA and CDR2 YSYEKL. V was pared by 4 bases and J by 6 bases, with 13 bases between.

This chain links TRBV6-1 with TRBJ1-6; D is unclear. The CDR3 loop spans 17 amino acids. Germline V lookup: CDR1 MNHNS, CDR2 SASEGT. The germline V and J ends were trimmed by 4 bases and 0 bases, with 13 bases remaining between them. CDR3 amino acids: CASSGLTLSSYNSPLHF. The CDR3 DNA reads TGTGCCAGCAGTGGTCTTACGTTGAGCTCCTATAATTCACCCCTCCACTTT.

The genes are TRBV5-1 and TRBJ1-2; tentative D call: TRBD1 (6 bases). This CDR3 contains 14 residues. V was shortened by 0 bases and J by 7 bases, with 13 bases between the two germline ends. Germline V lookup: CDR1 SGHRS, CDR2 YFSETQ. CDR3 sequence (DNA): TGCGCCAGCAGCTTGGTCGGACAGTTAAGTGGCTACACCTTC. Residues: CASSLVGQLSGYTF.

The count of this clone is one. At the DNA level, this CDR3 is encoded by other sequences in the same sample as well. V usage is TRBV5-5 and J usage is TRBJ1-1; 8 bases line up with TRBD1. This CDR3 comprises 13 residues. Looked up from germline, CDR1 is SGHKS and CDR2 is YYEKEE (reference sequence). V was clipped by 4 bases and J by 4 bases; unmatched bases: 3. The CDR3 DNA reads as TGTGCCAGCAGCCAGGGGGCTTCCACTGAAGCTTTCTTT. Residues: CASSQGASTEAFF.

The chain carries TRBV7-2 and TRBJ2-1, with TRBD2 matching 7 bases. Per the germline V gene, CDR1 is SGHTA and CDR2 is FQGNSA. CDR3 size: 14 residues. J lost 9 bases, V lost 3 bases, and 8 bases had no gene match. The CDR3: CASSFMTGGGEQFF. DNA of the CDR3: TGTGCCAGCAGCTTCATGACTGGGGGGGGTGAGCAGTTCTTC.

The chain is built from TRBV5-1 and TRBJ2-2; 7 nucleotides agree with TRBD2. The CDR3 extends over 16 amino acids. The germline CDR1 and CDR2 sequences are SGHRS and YFSETQ. V lost 4 bases to trimming and J lost 1 base; unmatched junction nucleotides: 7. In nucleotides, the CDR3 is TGCGCCAGCAGCCCGGTGGGAGGGCTGAACACCGGGGAGCTGTTTTTT. This gives the protein CASSPVGGLNTGELFF. Together with reference TRBV5-1 and TRBJ2-2, the CDR3 gives the full variable domain: KAGVTQTPRYLIKTRGQQVTLSCSPISGHRSVSWYQQTPGQGLQFLFEYFSETQRNKGNFPGRFSGRQFSNSRSEMNVSTLELGDSALYLCASSPVGGLNTGELFFGEGSRLTVL.

This clone is judged medium-sized. This chain joins TRBV6-1 and TRBJ2-2; 11 bases are a match to TRBD1. Per the germline V gene, CDR1 is MNHNS and CDR2 is SASEGT. J lost 7 bases, V lost 3 bases, and 1 base had no gene match. The CDR3 loop spans 14 amino acids. The CDR3 here is CASSDGTGGGELFF. CDR3 nucleotide sequence: TGTGCCAGCAGTGATGGGACAGGGGGCGGGGAGCTGTTTTTT.

In DNA form, the CDR3 reads TGCGCCAGCAGCCAAGAAAGCCGGGACGGAAGCTCCTACGAGCAGTACTTC. This encodes CASSQESRDGSSYEQYF. The genes are TRBV4-1 and TRBJ2-7; D could derive from TRBD1 or TRBD2 (5 bases each). This CDR3 contains 17 residues. CDR1 and CDR2 (germline): MGHRA, YSYEKL. V was trimmed by 0 bases and J by 0 bases, leaving 15 bases between them.

The chain carries TRBV7-3 and TRBJ2-1; a weak D match, TRBD2 (5 bases). V lost 5 bases and J lost 10, with 15 bases in between. Germline loops: CDR1 SGHTA, CDR2 FQGTGA. There are 13 residues in the CDR3. CDR3 protein: CASSQRRGYEQFF. The CDR3 DNA follows: TGTGCCAGCAGCCAAAGAAGAGGGTACGAGCAGTTCTTC.

There are a few counts of this clone. The chain employs TRBV5-6 and TRBJ2-3; 13 bases match TRBD2. Germline values: CDR1 SGHDT, CDR2 YYEEEE. The length of the CDR3 is 15 residues. The trim removed 3 bases at V and 7 bases at J, leaving 5 bases unmatched. The CDR3 here is CASSSTSGRAYTQYF. CDR3 DNA sequence: TGTGCCAGCAGCTCAACTAGCGGGAGGGCTTATACGCAGTATTTT.

The chain recombines TRBV11-2 with TRBJ1-1; maybe TRBD1 (5 bases). Germline V gene data show CDR1 as SGHAT and CDR2 as FQNNGV. The CDR3 is 15 residues long. The V and J ends lost 4 bases and 5 bases respectively, with 17 bases between them. The CDR3 DNA reads TGTGCCAGCAGCTCAGCTGGGGGAGGGAGAACTGAAGCTTTCTTT. Protein product: CASSSAGGGRTEAFF.

This CDR3 is CASSLQLAGVNEQFF. The CDR3 nucleotides read TGTGCCAGCAGCTTACAACTAGCGGGAGTCAATGAGCAGTTCTTC. V is TRBV7-8 and J is TRBJ2-1; TRBD2 aligns across 11 bases. Germline trimming cut 2 bases from V and 6 bases from J; bases unmatched to any gene: 3. The CDR3 loop spans 15 amino acids. Germline V gene lookup returns CDR1 SGHVS and CDR2 FQNEAQ.

This chain connects TRBV5-5 to TRBJ1-5, with TRBD1 matching over 8 bases. The CDR3 runs 15 residues. Germline V gives CDR1 SGHKS, CDR2 YYEKEE (reference sequence). V was clipped by 4 bases and J by 1 base; unmatched bases: 4. CDR3 nucleotides: TGTGCCAGCAGCCCCCGGACAGGGAGCAATCAGCCCCAGCATTTT. Translated: CASSPRTGSNQPQHF.

Notes on this clone: Its ends do not fully match the called genes, so a read error is possible. J is TRBJ1-3 and V is TRBV19; D possibly corresponds to TRBD1 (5 bases). CDR1 and CDR2 (germline): LNHDA, SQIVND (reference sequence). The CDR3 covers 17 residues. CDR3 sequence (DNA): TGTGCCAGTAGTATAACGTCGGGGCAGGGCTCTGGAAGCACCATATATTTT. Translated, it gives CASSITSGQGSGSTIYF.

The chain recombines TRBV5-1 with TRBJ2-1; possibly TRBD1 or TRBD2 for D (5 bases each). Germline assignment: CDR1 SGHRS and CDR2 YFSETQ. V gave up 0 bases and J gave up 1 base, with 11 bases separating them. The CDR3 totals 16 residues. CDR3 in amino acids: CASSLAGTVSYNEQFF. The CDR3 region has the DNA TGCGCCAGCAGCTTGGCCGGGACGGTTTCCTACAATGAGCAGTTCTTC.

The chain employs TRBV11-3 and TRBJ1-4; D ambiguous. This CDR3 is built from 15 residues. Per germline, CDR1 SGHNT and CDR2 YENEEA. The V gene lost 5 bases and the J gene lost 0 bases, with 10 bases spanning the gap. CDR3 loop: CASSTRTATNEKLFF. The CDR3 coding sequence is TGTGCCAGCAGCACGCGGACCGCAACTAATGAAAAACTGTTTTTT.

The chain links TRBV18 to TRBJ2-1, with TRBD1 matching over 10 bases. V lost 3 bases, J lost 8 bases, and 7 bases stayed unmatched. CDR3 length: 15 residues. Germline loops: CDR1 KGHSH, CDR2 LQKENI. This CDR3 is CASSPGTGEFDEQFF. Here the CDR3 DNA reads TGTGCCAGCTCACCCGGGACAGGGGAGTTCGATGAGCAGTTCTTC.

This rearrangement joins TRBV6-5 to TRBJ2-3, with TRBD2 as a possible D gene (6 bases). The germline V and J ends were trimmed by 6 bases and 4 bases, with 14 bases remaining between them. Germline V CDR1 and CDR2: MNHEY, SVGAGI. The CDR3 has 14 amino acids. CDR3 region: CASSATSRSDTQYF. CDR3 DNA sequence: TGTGCCAGCAGCGCGACTAGTAGATCAGATACGCAGTATTTT.